This T cell receptor (beta chain) is from a study of T-cell reconstitution after alpha-beta-depleted transplantation in children. The CDR3 is 12 amino acids. V lost 5 bases and J lost 3, with 11 bases in between. Germline CDR1 reads SQVTM; CDR2 reads ANQGSEA. It was with unique molecular identifiers that the TCRbeta library was prepared. TCRdb used MiXCR to reprocess the PCR reads, holding one entry per CDR3 protein. The repertoire includes almost 400,000 distinct CDR3 sequences, roughly 22% of them detected once, and around 3.9% sits in the top ten. The sample holds many counts of this clonotype. This TCR was sampled from a human donor who donated a stem cell graft to a child with acute myeloid leukemia. Specimen: PBMCs from the stem cell graft donor, collected from the stem cell graft. The chain employs TRBV29-1 and TRBJ2-7; D is uncertain. DNA for the CDR3: TGCAGCGTTACACAGCCAAACTACGAGCAGTACTTC. It codes for CSVTQPNYEQYF.